The rows below give T cell receptor beta chains drawn from one sample of a study of PD-1 blockade in classical Hodgkin lymphoma. Here immunoSEQ multiplex PCR was the method, and the copy in TCRdb shows in-frame clones only, minus some. The repertoire consists of about 97,000 clones, with over 70% occurring once and the leading ten covering 10% to 15%. Here the sequenced sample was peripheral blood mononuclear cells (PBMCs), taken at baseline. Every receptor here comes from a human donor with classical Hodgkin lymphoma. Each CDR3 is given with its conserved first and last residue. The order of the fields is clone size, V gene, J gene, D gene, CDR3 DNA, CDR3 protein. The D gene is left open where the match is weak. Clone sizes are given selectively: once, few, many, or a class where the clone is expanded.

>NA|TRBV19|TRBJ1-1|NA
TGTGCCAGTAGTATCCAGGGCTCCACTGAAGCTTTCTTT
CASSIQGSTEAFF
>NA|TRBV9|TRBJ2-1|NA
TGTGCCAGCAGCGTAGCCGGCGGAGGGGACTCGCAGTTCTTC
CASSVAGGGDSQFF
>few|TRBV10-3|TRBJ1-1|NA
TGTGCCATCAGTAAGACAGGCGTCGAAGCTTTCTTT
CAISKTGVEAFF
>NA|TRBV30|TRBJ2-1|TRBD2
TGTGCCTGGAGTGAGGGACTAGCGGGAGATATCGATGAGCAGTTCTTC
CAWSEGLAGDIDEQFF
>NA|TRBV6-5|TRBJ1-1|TRBD1
TGTGCCAGCACCACTCCCGGGGGACAGGGATATGCTTTCTTT
CASTTPGGQGYAFF
>NA|TRBV19|TRBJ2-4|NA
TGTGCCAGTAGTGCAGAACAGGGATTAGCCAAAAACATTCAGTACTTC
CASSAEQGLAKNIQYF
>NA|TRBV6-5|TRBJ2-3|TRBD2
TGTGCCAGCAGTCTAGCGGGAGCAATAGATACGCAGTATTTT
CASSLAGAIDTQYF
>NA|TRBV5-4|TRBJ2-3|NA
TGTGCCAGCAGCTTGGGTCCTAGCGTGAGGGGAGATACGCAGTATTTT
CASSLGPSVRGDTQYF
>NA|TRBV7-9|TRBJ1-5|NA
TGTGCCAGCAGCTTAGACAGTATCGGGGTGGGCAACAATCAGCCCCAGCATTTT
CASSLDSIGVGNNQPQHF
>NA|TRBV29-1|TRBJ2-7|NA
TGCAGCGTTGACAGGGGTCGACAACACCCCTACGAGCAGTACTTC
CSVDRGRQHPYEQYF
>NA|TRBV11-2|TRBJ2-7|TRBD1
TGTGCCAGCAGCGTAGCGGCGGGACAGGGCTCCTACGAGCAGTACTTC
CASSVAAGQGSYEQYF
>NA|TRBV4-1|TRBJ2-2|TRBD1
TGCGCCAGCAGCGAACCACGGGCAGGGGGCTTCGGGGAGCTGTTTTTT
CASSEPRAGGFGELFF
>NA|TRBV5-6|TRBJ2-5|NA
TGTGCCAGCACCCGCCCGGAGGCACAGTTGGGAGAGACCCAGTACTTC
CASTRPEAQLGETQYF
>NA|TRBV18|TRBJ2-7|TRBD1
TGTGCCAGCTCACCATATTCCGGCGGGACAGGGACCTACGAGCAGTACTTC
CASSPYSGGTGTYEQYF
>NA|TRBV20-1|TRBJ2-1|NA
TGCAGTGCTAGTCAGTGGGCGCAGTTCTTC
CSASQWAQFF
>NA|TRBV11-2|TRBJ2-6|NA
TGTGCCAGCAGCTTAGTTCTCCCTGGGGCCAACGTCCTGACTTTC
CASSLVLPGANVLTF
>few|TRBV9|TRBJ2-3|TRBD2
TGTGCCAGCAGCGCGCTTCGGACTAGCGGGGCCCTCACAGATACGCAGTATTTT
CASSALRTSGALTDTQYF
>NA|TRBV5-1|TRBJ2-7|NA
TGCGCCAGCAGCTTGGCCCCCAGGGCCGGTATCTACGAGCAGTACTTC
CASSLAPRAGIYEQYF
>NA|TRBV7-2|TRBJ1-3|NA
TGTGCCAGCAGCTTAGCGCGGGCGGGAAACACCATATATTTT
CASSLARAGNTIYF
>NA|TRBV7-8|TRBJ2-1|NA
TGTGCCAGCAGCCCCCTTGGGCCAAATGAGCAGTTCTTC
CASSPLGPNEQFF
>once|TRBV5-1|TRBJ2-3|NA
TGCGCCAGCAGCGAGCCAACGGGAGCATTTACAGATACGCAGTATTTT
CASSEPTGAFTDTQYF
>NA|TRBV29-1|TRBJ1-3|NA
TGCAGCGTCGACTCTGGAAACACCATATATTTT
CSVDSGNTIYF
>few|TRBV5-1|TRBJ2-2|TRBD1
TGCGCCAGCAGTGACAGGGGCGGGTCCGGGGAGCTGTTTTTT
CASSDRGGSGELFF
>medium-sized|TRBV14|TRBJ2-5|NA
TGTGCCAGCAGCCAAGGGACTTTCATGACCCAGTACTTC
CASSQGTFMTQYF
>NA|TRBV30|TRBJ1-1|NA
TGTGCCTGGAGTACGGGGACGAGGGCTTTCTTT
CAWSTGTRAFF
>once|TRBV30|TRBJ1-3|NA
TGTGCCTGGAGTCCGGGGGGAAACACCATATATTTT
CAWSPGGNTIYF
>NA|TRBV4-3|TRBJ1-1|NA
TGCGCCAGCAGCCAATTGTCGAACACTGAAGCTTTCTTT
CASSQLSNTEAFF
>NA|TRBV6-6|TRBJ2-1|TRBD1
TGTGCCAGCAGACCACCCGGGACAGGGCTTTCCAATGAGCAGTTCTTC
CASRPPGTGLSNEQFF
>NA|TRBV4-1|TRBJ1-1|NA
TGCGCCAGCAGCCAAGATGGGCATTACACTGAAGCTTTCTTT
CASSQDGHYTEAFF
>NA|TRBV6-5|TRBJ2-1|NA
TGTGCCAGCAGTTTTCGGGACAATGAGCAGTTCTTC
CASSFRDNEQFF
>NA|TRBV4-2|TRBJ2-7|NA
TGTGCCAGCAGCCAAGATCTGAGGGGCGGGTACGAGCAGTACTTC
CASSQDLRGGYEQYF
>NA|TRBV7-2|TRBJ2-3|NA
TGTGCCAGCAGCGATTACAACGCCGATACGCAGTATTTT
CASSDYNADTQYF
>NA|TRBV21-1|TRBJ1-2|NA
TGTGCCAGCAGCCCCTTTAGGGCAGGGCCTCTTACTAACTATGGCTACACCTTC
CASSPFRAGPLTNYGYTF
>NA|TRBV19|TRBJ2-7|NA
TGTGCCAGTAGTATCAGTCCCCCAAGGGGGACCTACGAGCAGTACTTC
CASSISPPRGTYEQYF
>NA|TRBV6-1|TRBJ2-1|TRBD2
TGTGCCAGCAGTAGCGGGAGGTGGAATGAGCAGTTCTTC
CASSSGRWNEQFF
>few|TRBV5-8|TRBJ2-3|NA
TGTGCCAGCCGGAGGATAACAGATACGCAGTATTTT
CASRRITDTQYF
>NA|TRBV5-4|TRBJ2-3|NA
TGTGCCAGCAGCTTGGGGATTGTTGTGGGTCGCACAGATACGCAGTATTTT
CASSLGIVVGRTDTQYF
>NA|TRBV6-5|TRBJ2-7|NA
TGTGCCAGCAGTTACTCGAGACAGACCTACGAGCAGTACTTC
CASSYSRQTYEQYF
>once|TRBV5-1|TRBJ2-6|NA
TGCGCCAGCAGTCGGGACATCTCTGGGGCCAACGTCCTGACTTTC
CASSRDISGANVLTF
>NA|TRBV10-3|TRBJ1-5|NA
TGTGCCATCAGTGAGTGGGGGCAGGCCAATCAGCCCCAGCATTTT
CAISEWGQANQPQHF
>NA|TRBV5-4|TRBJ1-1|NA
TGTGCCAGCAGCTTGGGTGGGGTCGCTGAAGCTTTCTTT
CASSLGGVAEAFF
>NA|TRBV21-1|TRBJ2-5|NA
NA
CASSKVGQGNQETQYF
>NA|TRBV2|TRBJ2-1|TRBD1
TGTGCCAGTCGGACAGGGTGGGGAGGTGAGCAGTTCTTC
CASRTGWGGEQFF
>NA|TRBV7-2|TRBJ2-3|NA
TGTGCCAGCAGCTTAGTCGGCCAGGGCACAGATACGCAGTATTTT
CASSLVGQGTDTQYF
>few|TRBV7-3|TRBJ2-2|TRBD2
TGTGCCAGCAGCTCAACAAGCGGGAGGGCGAACACCGGGGAGCTGTTTTTT
CASSSTSGRANTGELFF
>NA|TRBV7-9|TRBJ2-1|TRBD2
TGTGCCAGCAGCTTACTAGCGGACGCCTACAATGAGCAGTTCTTC
CASSLLADAYNEQFF
>NA|TRBV4-2|TRBJ2-3|TRBD2
TGTGCCAGCAGCCCAGGGACTAGCGGGAGCACAGATACGCAGTATTTT
CASSPGTSGSTDTQYF
>NA|TRBV19|TRBJ1-3|NA
TGTGCCAGTAGTGAGGGCACTGGAAACACCATATATTTT
CASSEGTGNTIYF
>NA|TRBV7-9|TRBJ1-5|NA
TGTGCCAGCAGCTTCGAGGGGTGGCCCCAGCATTTT
CASSFEGWPQHF